This TCR beta chain was captured in a study of T cell responses to AZD1222 COVID-19 vaccine (dated by TCRdb to the early 2020s). In terms of the full investigation: AZD1222 recipients whose second dose came at about 4 weeks and those whose second dose came at about 12 weeks were combined into one group, since spike-specific TCR depth and breadth did not differ between the two schedules. TCR sequencing covered 230 to 250 trial participants: approximately 200 given two doses of AZD1222 and approximately 26 given two doses of MenACWY control vaccine. Trial participants were enrolled by age into subgroups of 18-55, 56-69 and 70-plus years, and roughly 150, 30 and 60 TCR-sequenced participants, respectively, were included in these subgroups.

The CDR3 regions of human TCRbeta chains were analyzed by immunosequencing. Turning to the authors' computational methods: TCRs in the repertoires were matched against a reference library of SARS-CoV-2-specific TCRs that had been generated with the MIRA antigen-specificity platform. Breadth was defined as the fraction of unique TCRs that were SARS-CoV-2-associated, and depth was defined as the fraction of total T cells that were SARS-CoV-2-associated. Using the MIRA data, every spike-specific TCR was mapped to the spike region that the TCR reacted to and assigned to either a CD4 or a CD8 class. Log10-transformed breadth and depth values were compared by one-way ANOVA with Sidak's multiple comparisons tests. Sourced from immuneACCESS, this table was stored by TCRdb with only in-frame sequences that have V and J called. A share of the clones is absent; for the studies checked, an unresolved V gene accounts for under half, and the remainder has no known explanation. That table gives V, J and clone size, and the DNA gave D and trimming. This sample is represented by approximately 150,000 clones; around 94% of them were singletons. The ten most abundant clones make up roughly 1.3% of the sample.

Points the paper makes about the study in general: Nearly half of unique spike-specific TCRs reportedly recognized epitopes outside regions mutated in the B.1.351 and B.1.1.7 variants. The 56-69-year group was small, and its depth increase did not reach significance, likely because of low power. The vaccine-associated CD4 TCRs covered the entire spike protein, and the dominant responses fell in regions 160-218 and 743-854. Conclusions about previously exposed vaccinees are limited, since just 5 or 6 AZD1222 recipients were seropositive for SARS-CoV-2 at baseline. Because no samples from the day 14 peak response were available, repertoires could be characterized only after the peak T cell response. Participants were mostly white British and included more females than males, and it was suggested by the authors that clonal diversity may have been underestimated. A significant rise in spike-specific TCR breadth and depth was observed after two AZD1222 doses relative to day 0 and relative to MenACWY recipients.

The junction shows trimming of 5 bases on V and 0 bases on J, and the gene matches do not reach 1 base of it. Inclusive of the bounding cysteine and phenylalanine, the CDR3 is 13 residues long. Only the CDR3 part of the read is kept: 39 bases, read in frame from the first base. CDR1 and CDR2 were assigned from the germline V gene as SGHDT and YYEEEE. A single count supports this clone. There is no known antigen for this receptor. Base qualities are not at hand, and no much larger clone is one base apart. The time point label corresponds to: baseline before first vaccination. Samples from vaccinated people were obtained from the UK trials COV001 and COV002, which included a single-blind randomized controlled phase 2/3 trial of AZD1222 (ChAdOx1 nCoV-19) in healthy adults. Trial participant PBMC samples were collected at day 0 and day 28 after the second dose for TCRbeta chain sequencing.

The rearranged chain carries TRBV5-6 and TRBJ1-1, with 7 bases in between that match TRBD1. The clonotype comes from an adult in good health. Sequencing used peripheral blood, obtained on day 0 of AZD1222 vaccination. The CDR3 sequence is CASRTGMNTEAFF. The nucleotide sequence is given as TGTGCCAGCAGGACAGGGATGAACACTGAAGCTTTCTTT.